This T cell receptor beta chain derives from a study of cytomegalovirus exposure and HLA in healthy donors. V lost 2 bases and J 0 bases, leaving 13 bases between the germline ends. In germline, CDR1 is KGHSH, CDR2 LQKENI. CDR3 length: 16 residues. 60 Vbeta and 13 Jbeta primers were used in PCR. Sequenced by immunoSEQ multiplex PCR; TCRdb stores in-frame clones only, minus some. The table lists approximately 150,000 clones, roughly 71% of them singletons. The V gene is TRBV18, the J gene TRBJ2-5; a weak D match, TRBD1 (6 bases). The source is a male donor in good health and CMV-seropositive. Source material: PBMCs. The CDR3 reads CASSPEGEEDQETQYF. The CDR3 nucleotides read TGTGCCAGCTCACCAGAGGGGGAAGAGGACCAAGAGACCCAGTACTTC.